Here is one T cell receptor beta chain with its context. Its antigen remains unknown. Sequencing used immunoSEQ multiplex PCR; TCRdb keeps in-frame clones, though not all of them. The sample comprises roughly 25,000 clones, about three quarters of which are singletons, and about 8.4% rests with the top ten. These data originate in a study of a mutant IDH1 vaccine in newly diagnosed glioma. Study background: There were eight vaccinations for patients, given in weeks 1, 3, 5, 7, 11, 15, 19 and 23. First vaccine doses came 4-6 weeks after radiotherapy alone, or with temozolomide cycles. Most patients had radiochemotherapy with temozolomide before enrollment; others had one alone.

From germline, CDR1 is MNHEY and CDR2 SVGAGI. The CDR3 is made up of 14 amino acids. V lost 7 bases, J lost 2 bases, and 13 bases lay in between. Time point in this sample: week 5, during vaccination. Vaccination comprised doses that each held 300 ug of mutant IDH1 20-mer peptide, plus topical imiquimod. Those who donated had recent WHO grade 3 or 4 IDH1-mutant, ATRX-lost astrocytomas. The specimen was PBMCs, collected from a glioma patient whose treatment included an IDH1 peptide vaccine. This chain connects TRBV6-5 to TRBJ2-3; D gene uncertain. The TCR comes from a man aged 40-49 years with glioma. This CDR3 reads CASKPAELTDTQYF. The CDR3 coding sequence is TGTGCCAGCAAACCGGCGGAGCTCACAGATACGCAGTATTTT.